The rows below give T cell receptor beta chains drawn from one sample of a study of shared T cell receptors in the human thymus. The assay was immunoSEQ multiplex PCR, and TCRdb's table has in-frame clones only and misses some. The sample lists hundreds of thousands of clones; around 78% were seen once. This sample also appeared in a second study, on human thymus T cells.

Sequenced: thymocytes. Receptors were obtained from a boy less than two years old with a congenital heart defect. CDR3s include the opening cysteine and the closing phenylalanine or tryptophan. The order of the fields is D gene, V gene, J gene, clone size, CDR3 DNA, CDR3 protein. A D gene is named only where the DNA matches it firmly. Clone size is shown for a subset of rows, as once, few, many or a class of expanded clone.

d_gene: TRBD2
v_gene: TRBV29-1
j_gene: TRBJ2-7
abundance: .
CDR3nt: TGCAGCGTGTGGGGTGCTCCTTTGGCTAGCGGGAGCATCTACGAGCAGTACTTC
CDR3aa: CSVWGAPLASGSIYEQYF

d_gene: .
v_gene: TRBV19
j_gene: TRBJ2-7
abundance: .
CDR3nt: TGTGCCAGTAGCCCATCCCCAACCTACGAGCAGTACTTC
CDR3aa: CASSPSPTYEQYF

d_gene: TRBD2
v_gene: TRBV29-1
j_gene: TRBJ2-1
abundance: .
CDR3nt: TGCAGCGTTGAAGACCTACCTCCGGGACTACCCTCCTACAATGAGCAGTTCTTC
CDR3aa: CSVEDLPPGLPSYNEQFF

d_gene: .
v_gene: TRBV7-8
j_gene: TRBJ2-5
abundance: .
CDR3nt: TGTGCCAGCAGCCTGACTCATGTAGGGCGGGAAGAGACCCAGTACTTC
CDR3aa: CASSLTHVGREETQYF

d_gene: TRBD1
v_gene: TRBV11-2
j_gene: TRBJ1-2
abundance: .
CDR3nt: TGTGCCAGCAGCTTCGGACAGGGGTGTAACTATGGCTACACCTTC
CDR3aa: CASSFGQGCNYGYTF

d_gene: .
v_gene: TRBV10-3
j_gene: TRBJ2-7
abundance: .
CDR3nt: TGTGCCATCAGTGAGGTAACTAGGCAGGCCTACGAGCAGTACTTC
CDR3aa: CAISEVTRQAYEQYF

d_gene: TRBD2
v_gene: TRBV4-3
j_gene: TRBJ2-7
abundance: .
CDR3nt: TGCGCCAGCAGCCAGAGCCTTTCGGGGGGAAGCTCCTACGAGCAGTACTTC
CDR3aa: CASSQSLSGGSSYEQYF

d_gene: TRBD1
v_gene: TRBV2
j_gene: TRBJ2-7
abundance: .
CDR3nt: TGTGCCACCATGGGACAGACCTACGAGCAGTACTTC
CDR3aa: CATMGQTYEQYF

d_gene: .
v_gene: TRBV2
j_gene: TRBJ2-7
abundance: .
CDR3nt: TGTGCCAGCAGGGGGGGGCTAATGTTCTACGAGCAGTACTTC
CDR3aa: CASRGGLMFYEQYF

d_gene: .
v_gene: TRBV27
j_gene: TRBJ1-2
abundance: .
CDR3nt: TGTGCCAGCAGTTTACAAACCTCGGGGAACTATGGCTACACCTTC
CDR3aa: CASSLQTSGNYGYTF

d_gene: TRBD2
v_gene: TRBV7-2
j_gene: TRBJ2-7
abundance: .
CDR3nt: TGTGCCAGCAGCTTTGGGCCTAGCGGTACGTCCTACGAGCAGTACTTC
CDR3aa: CASSFGPSGTSYEQYF

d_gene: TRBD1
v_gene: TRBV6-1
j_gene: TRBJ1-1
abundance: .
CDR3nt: TGTGCCAGCAGTGAAAAACAGGGGAATGGCCCTGAAGCTTTCTTT
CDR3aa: CASSEKQGNGPEAFF

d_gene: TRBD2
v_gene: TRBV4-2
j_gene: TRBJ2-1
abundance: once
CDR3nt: TGTGCCAGCAGCCATCAGCGGGAGGGGAATGAGCAGTTCTTC
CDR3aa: CASSHQREGNEQFF

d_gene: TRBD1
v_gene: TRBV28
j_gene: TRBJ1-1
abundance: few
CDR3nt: TGTGCCAGCAGTCCCCTCCCTCCGGGACAGGGGGCGGGAAAGAACACTGAAGCTTTCTTT
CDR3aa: CASSPLPPGQGAGKNTEAFF

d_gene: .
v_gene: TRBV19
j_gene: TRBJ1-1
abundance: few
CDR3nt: TGTGCCAGTAGTTTCGCACAGGGCCTTGAAGCTTTCTTT
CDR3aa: CASSFAQGLEAFF

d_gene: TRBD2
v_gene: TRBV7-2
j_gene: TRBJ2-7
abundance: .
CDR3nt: TGTGCCAGCAGCCTCCAGACTAGCGGGAGTTCCTACGAGCAGTACTTC
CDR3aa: CASSLQTSGSSYEQYF

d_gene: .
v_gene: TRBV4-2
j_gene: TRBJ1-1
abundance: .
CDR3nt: TGTGCCAGCAGCCAAGATCCGGTCGGGAACACTGAAGCTTTCTTT
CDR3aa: CASSQDPVGNTEAFF

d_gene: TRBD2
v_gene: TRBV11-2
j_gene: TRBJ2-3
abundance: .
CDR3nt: TGTGCCAGCAGCTTGAGCGGCGGGAGGCCCACAGATACGCAGTATTTT
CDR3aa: CASSLSGGRPTDTQYF

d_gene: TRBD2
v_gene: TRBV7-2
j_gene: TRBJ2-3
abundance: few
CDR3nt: TGTGCCAGCAGCTCCGCGACTCGGGGACTAGCGGGGGGGACAGATACGCAGTATTTT
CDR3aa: CASSSATRGLAGGTDTQYF

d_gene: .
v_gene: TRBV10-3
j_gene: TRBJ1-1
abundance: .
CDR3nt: TGTGCCATCACGGACAGTCCGATTGTTGCCCTCAGGGGCACTGAAGCTTTCTTT
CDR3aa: CAITDSPIVALRGTEAFF

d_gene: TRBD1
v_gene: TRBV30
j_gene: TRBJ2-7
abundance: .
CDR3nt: TGTGCCTGGAGTAACGACAGGGGGCGGGTCGAGCAGTACTTC
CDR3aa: CAWSNDRGRVEQYF

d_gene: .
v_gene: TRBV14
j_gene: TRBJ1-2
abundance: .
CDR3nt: TGTGCCAGCAGCCAAGGTGAGGGCCACTCGGACTATGGCTACACCTTC
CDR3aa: CASSQGEGHSDYGYTF

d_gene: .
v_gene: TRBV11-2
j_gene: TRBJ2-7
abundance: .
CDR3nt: TGTGCCAGCAGCTTAGTTACAGGGTTGGGCGAGCAGTACTTC
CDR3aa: CASSLVTGLGEQYF

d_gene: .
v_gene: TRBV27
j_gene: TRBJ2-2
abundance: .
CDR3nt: TGTGCCAGCAGTCCCTCTTGGACACCTAATCACACCGGGGAGCTGTTTTTT
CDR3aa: CASSPSWTPNHTGELFF

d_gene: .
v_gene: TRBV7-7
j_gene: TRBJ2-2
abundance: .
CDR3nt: TGTGCCAGCAGCTCCCAAGTGGGTAGCGTGGCGAACACCGGGGAGCTGTTTTTT
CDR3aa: CASSSQVGSVANTGELFF

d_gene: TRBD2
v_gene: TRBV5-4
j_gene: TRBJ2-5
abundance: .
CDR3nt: TGTGCCAGCAGCTCCCCCGGGACTAGCGAGACCCAGTACTTC
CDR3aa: CASSSPGTSETQYF

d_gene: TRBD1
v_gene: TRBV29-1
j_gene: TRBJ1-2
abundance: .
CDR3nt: TGCAGCGTTGAAGGGGAAGACAGGGGTGACTATGGCTACACCTTC
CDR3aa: CSVEGEDRGDYGYTF

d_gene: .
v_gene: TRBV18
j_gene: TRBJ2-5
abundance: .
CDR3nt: TGTGCCAGCTCGCGACTAGAGATTAAGTACCAAGAGACCCAGTACTTC
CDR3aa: CASSRLEIKYQETQYF

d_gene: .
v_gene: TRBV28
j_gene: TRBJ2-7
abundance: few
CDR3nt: TGTGCCAGCACCCGGACAGACCCTGGCACCTACGAGCAGTACTTC
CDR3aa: CASTRTDPGTYEQYF

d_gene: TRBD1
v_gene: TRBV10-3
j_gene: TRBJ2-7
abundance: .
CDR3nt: TGTGCCATCAGTGAGGTGGACAGGCCTCTAAGCTCCTACGAGCAGTACTTC
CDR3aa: CAISEVDRPLSSYEQYF

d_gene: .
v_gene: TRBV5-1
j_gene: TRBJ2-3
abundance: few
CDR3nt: TGCGCCAGCAGCTTGGGAAGCGGAAAAAGCACAGATACGCAGTATTTT
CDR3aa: CASSLGSGKSTDTQYF

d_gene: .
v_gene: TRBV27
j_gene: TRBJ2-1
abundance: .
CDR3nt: TGTGCCAGCAGGCGTCGGGAGAAGAGGGCTTACAATGAGCAGTTCTTC
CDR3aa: CASRRREKRAYNEQFF

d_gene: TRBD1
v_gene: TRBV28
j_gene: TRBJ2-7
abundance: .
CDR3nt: TGTGCCAGCGATAGATCGACAGGGAACTACGAGCAGTACTTC
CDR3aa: CASDRSTGNYEQYF

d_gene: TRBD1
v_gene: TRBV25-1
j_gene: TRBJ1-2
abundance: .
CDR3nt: TGTGCCACCTCGAAAGGACCGGACCAACAGGGGGCGGACGGCTACACCTTC
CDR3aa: CATSKGPDQQGADGYTF

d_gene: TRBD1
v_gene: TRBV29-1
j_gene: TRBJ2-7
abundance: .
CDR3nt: TGCAGCGCTACGGACAGGGGATCGTTTTACGAGCAGTACTTC
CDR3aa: CSATDRGSFYEQYF

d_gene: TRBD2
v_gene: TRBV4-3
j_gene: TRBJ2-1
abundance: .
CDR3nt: TGCGCCAGCAGCCAAGGTGGGACTATCTCCTACAATGAGCAGTTCTTC
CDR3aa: CASSQGGTISYNEQFF

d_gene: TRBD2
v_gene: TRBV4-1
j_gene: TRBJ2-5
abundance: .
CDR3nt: TGCGCCAGCAGCCAAGAAACCCTACTAGCGGGTAAAGAGACCCAGTACTTC
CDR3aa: CASSQETLLAGKETQYF

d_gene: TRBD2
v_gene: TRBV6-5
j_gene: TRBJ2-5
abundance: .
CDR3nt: TGTGCCAGCAGTTACGGGACTAGCGGCCACCTAGGGACCCAGTACTTC
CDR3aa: CASSYGTSGHLGTQYF

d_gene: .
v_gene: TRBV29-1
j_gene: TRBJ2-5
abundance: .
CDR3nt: TGCAGCGCGGGTTCCAGGGGCCCCTATGAGACCCAGTACTTC
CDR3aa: CSAGSRGPYETQYF

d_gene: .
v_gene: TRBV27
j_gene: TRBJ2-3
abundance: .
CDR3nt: TGTGCCAGCAGTTTAACAGGGAACGGCCCAGATACGCAGTATTTT
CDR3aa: CASSLTGNGPDTQYF

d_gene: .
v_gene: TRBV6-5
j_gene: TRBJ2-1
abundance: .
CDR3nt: TGTGCCAGCACCGGCCGCCTCAGGGGAACGAATGAGCAGTTCTTC
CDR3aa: CASTGRLRGTNEQFF

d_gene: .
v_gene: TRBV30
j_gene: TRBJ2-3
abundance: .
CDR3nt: TGTGCAGAGGGGGGGCCGGGCAGGACAGATACGCAGTATTTT
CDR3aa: CAEGGPGRTDTQYF

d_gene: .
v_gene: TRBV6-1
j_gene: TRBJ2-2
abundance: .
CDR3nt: TGTGCCAGCAGTGAACTCTGGTACGGGAGCGGAACCGGGGAGCTGTTTTTT
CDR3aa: CASSELWYGSGTGELFF

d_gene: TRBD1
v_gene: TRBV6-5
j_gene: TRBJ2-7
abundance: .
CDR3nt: TGTGCCAGCAGTCGGACAGGCCCTGCTTACGAGCAGTACTTC
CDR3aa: CASSRTGPAYEQYF

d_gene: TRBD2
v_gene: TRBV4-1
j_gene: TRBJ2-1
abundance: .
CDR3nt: TGCGCCAGCAGCCAAGAAGAGGCGGGACTAGCGGGACCCCCGGGGTACAATGAGCAGTTCTTC
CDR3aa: CASSQEEAGLAGPPGYNEQFF

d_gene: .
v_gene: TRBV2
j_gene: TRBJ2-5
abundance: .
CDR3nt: TGTGCCAGCAGTGATCGAGAGGAAGAGACCCAGTACTTC
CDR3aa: CASSDREEETQYF

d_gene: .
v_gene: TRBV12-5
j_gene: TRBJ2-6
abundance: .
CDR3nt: TGTGCTAGTGGTTTGGTTCCTTGGTCAAAGAGCTCTGGGGCCAACGTCCTGACTTTC
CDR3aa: CASGLVPWSKSSGANVLTF

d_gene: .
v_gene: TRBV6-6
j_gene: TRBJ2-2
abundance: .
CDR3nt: TGTGCCAGCAGTCACCTGAGGGAAAGCGGGGAGCTGTTTTTT
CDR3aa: CASSHLRESGELFF

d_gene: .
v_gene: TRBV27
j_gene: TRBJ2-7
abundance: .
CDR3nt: TGTGCCAGCAGACCACAGGGTACGTCCTACGAGCAGTACTTC
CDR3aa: CASRPQGTSYEQYF

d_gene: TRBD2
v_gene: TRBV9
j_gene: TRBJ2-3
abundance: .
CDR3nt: TGTGCCAGCAGCCCCCGCGAGGCTAGCGGGAGGTATGACACAGATACGCAGTATTTT
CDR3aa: CASSPREASGRYDTDTQYF

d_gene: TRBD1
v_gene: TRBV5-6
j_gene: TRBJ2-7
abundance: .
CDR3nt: TGTGCCAGCAGCCGGACAGGGAACGGATCCTACGAGCAGTACTTC
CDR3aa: CASSRTGNGSYEQYF

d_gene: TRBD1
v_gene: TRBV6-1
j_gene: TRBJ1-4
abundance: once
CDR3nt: TGTGCCAGCAGTGAAAGGGGGCAGGGAACTAATGAAAAACTGTTTTTT
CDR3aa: CASSERGQGTNEKLFF

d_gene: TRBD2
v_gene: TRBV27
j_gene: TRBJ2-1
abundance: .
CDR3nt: TGTGCCAGCAGTTTCCGACTAGCGGTCCCGGCTTATGAGAAGGAGCAGTTCTTC
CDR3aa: CASSFRLAVPAYEKEQFF

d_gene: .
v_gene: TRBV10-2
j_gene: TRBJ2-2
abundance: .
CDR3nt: TGCGCCAGCGACGGGTCGGGGGAGCTGTTTTTT
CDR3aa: CASDGSGELFF

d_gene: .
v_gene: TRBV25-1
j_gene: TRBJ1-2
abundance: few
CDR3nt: TGTGCCAGCAGTGAATTGGGCACGTCCGGTGGCTACACCTTC
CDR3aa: CASSELGTSGGYTF